Following are 31 T cell receptor beta chains from one sample sequenced in a study of blood T cell repertoires in COVID-19. This table comes from immunoSEQ multiplex PCR, and its TCRdb copy is limited to in-frame clones, with some not included. Here the sample spans approximately 88,000 clones, about 84% being singletons. The sample consisted of peripheral blood. The receptors stem from a woman in her 70s with acute or convalescent COVID-19.

The J gene is TRBJ2-1, the V gene TRBV19; TRBD2 might be the D (7 bases). Germline values: CDR1 LNHDA, CDR2 SQIVND (reference sequence). Trimming left V 8 bases short and J 7 bases short, with 21 bases between. This CDR3 spans 15 amino acids. The CDR3 coding sequence is TGTGCCAGTCGATTAAAGGGAGGGGGGAGAAATGAGCAGTTCTTC. Translated, it gives CASRLKGGGRNEQFF.

This chain links TRBV6-5 with TRBJ1-2, with no clear D. Germline lookup yields CDR1 MNHEY and CDR2 SVGAGI. Trimming cost V 7 bases and J 2 bases, with 11 bases left between them. CDR3 size: 13 residues. CDR3 protein: CASTRSVNYGYTF. CDR3 sequence (DNA): TGTGCCAGCACGAGAAGCGTAAACTATGGCTACACCTTC.

The J gene is TRBJ2-3, the V gene TRBV6-1; the D gene is possibly TRBD1 (6 bases). The CDR3 runs to 14 residues. Trimming left V 2 bases short and J 4 bases short, with 10 bases between. CDR1 is MNHNS, CDR2 SASEGT, per germline. Written as DNA, the CDR3 is TGTGCCAGCAGTGAAAGAACAGGGCCAGATACGCAGTATTTT. Its protein is CASSERTGPDTQYF.

The gene calls are TRBV6-4 and TRBJ2-2, with a weak D call TRBD1 (6 bases). There are 16 residues in the CDR3. V was trimmed by 2 bases and J by 5 bases, leaving 15 bases between them. Germline V gene lookup returns CDR1 MRHNA and CDR2 SNTAGT. CDR3: CASSDGGQKFTGELFF. DNA of the CDR3: TGTGCCAGCAGTGACGGGGGACAAAAGTTTACCGGGGAGCTGTTTTTT.

The chain uses TRBV5-1 and TRBJ2-7, with TRBD1 matching 11 bases. Trimming took 3 bases from V and 2 from J; bases not matched to a gene: 7. The CDR3 has 16 residues. In germline, CDR1 is SGHRS, CDR2 YFSETQ. The CDR3 is CASSSGTGGWPYEQYV. CDR3 in DNA: TGCGCCAGCAGCTCCGGGACAGGGGGATGGCCCTACGAGCAGTACGTC.

The V gene is TRBV6-5, the J gene TRBJ2-7, with D maybe TRBD1 (6 bases). Germline V CDR1 and CDR2: MNHEY, SVGAGI. Trimming pared 4 bases from V and 9 bases from J, leaving 22 bases between. The CDR3 sequence is 15 residues long. Here the CDR3 reads CASSSGAGNINVQYV. The CDR3 DNA is TGTGCCAGCAGTTCAGGGGCGGGCAACATCAATGTGCAGTACGTC.

V and J are TRBV24-1 and TRBJ2-3; 7 nucleotides agree with TRBD2. The CDR3 runs to 16 residues. Germline values: CDR1 KGHDR, CDR2 SFDVKD. Trimming at V came to 3 bases and at J to 5 bases, leaving 10 bases not matched to a gene. CDR3 bases: TGTGCCACCAGTGATCCAGCGGGGCGGGGAGTAGATACGCAGTATTTT. Amino acids: CATSDPAGRGVDTQYF.

The chain links TRBV10-2 to TRBJ2-3; 7 bases align to TRBD2. The V gene's germline CDR1 is WSHSY and CDR2 SAAADI. Trimming removed 10 bases from V and 3 bases from J; junction bases left unmatched: 16. This CDR3 is 16 amino acids long. This CDR3 is CATQTSPLFLTDTQYF. In nucleotides, the CDR3 is TGCGCCACCCAGACTAGCCCACTTTTTCTGACAGATACGCAGTATTTT.

The count of this clone is one. The V gene is TRBV9, the J gene TRBJ1-2; possible D gene TRBD1, 6 bases. The V end was cut by 0 bases, the J end by 1 base, with 13 bases between. The CDR3 runs to 16 residues. The V gene's germline CDR1 is SGDLS and CDR2 YYNGEE. CDR3 residues: CASSVGDMTDNYGYTF. CDR3 bases: TGTGCCAGCAGCGTAGGGGACATGACTGATAACTATGGCTACACCTTC.

This sequence joins TRBV10-3 and TRBJ2-1; tentative D call: TRBD2 (5 bases). This CDR3 comprises 19 residues. Per the germline V gene, CDR1 is ENHRY and CDR2 is SYGVKD. V was cut by 7 bases and J by 3 bases, with 28 bases left in between. The CDR3 spells CAIKAHLVLAHENYNEQFF. CDR3 DNA: TGTGCCATCAAAGCCCATCTGGTTCTAGCCCACGAAAACTACAATGAGCAGTTCTTC.

The CDR3 loop reads CASSPWPVGVLAGTGELFF. In nucleotides, the CDR3 is TGTGCCAGCTCACCTTGGCCCGTCGGAGTACTAGCGGGAACCGGGGAGCTGTTTTTT. The chain employs TRBV18 and TRBJ2-2; 10 bases line up with TRBD2. The CDR3 extends over 19 amino acids. Trimming at V came to 3 bases and at J to 5 bases, leaving 15 bases not matched to a gene. Germline V CDR1 and CDR2: KGHSH, LQKENI.

V and J are TRBV24-1 and TRBJ1-1; maybe TRBD1 (6 bases). The germline V gene has CDR1 KGHDR and CDR2 SFDVKD. This CDR3 is built from 12 residues. V was trimmed by 7 bases and J by 7 bases, leaving 12 bases between them. For the CDR3, the DNA is TGTGCCACCAGACAGGGTTCGAGTGAAGCTTTCTTT. Amino acid sequence: CATRQGSSEAFF.

The chain has TRBV4-1 and TRBJ1-2; 9 positions agree with TRBD1. CDR3 length: 19 amino acids. The ends lost 4 bases at V and 0 bases at J; junction bases unmatched: 15. CDR1 is MGHRA and CDR2 is YSYEKL in the germline V gene. Here the CDR3 DNA reads TGCGCCAGCAGCCCCGCTCTTAACAGGGGGCTCTCGGCTAACTATGGCTACACCTTC. Amino acids: CASSPALNRGLSANYGYTF.

The V and J genes are TRBV20-1 and TRBJ2-1; TRBD1 might be the D (5 bases). The germline V and J ends were trimmed by 3 bases and 8 bases, with 23 bases remaining between them. The germline V gene encodes CDR1 DFQATT and CDR2 SNEGSKA (reference sequence). This CDR3 spans 16 amino acids. The CDR3 is CSASPYRQPRFYEQFF. Here the CDR3 DNA reads TGCAGTGCTAGTCCTTATAGACAGCCGAGGTTTTATGAGCAGTTCTTC.

The gene calls are TRBV6-1 and TRBJ2-7; maybe TRBD1 (6 bases). CDR1 and CDR2 (germline): MNHNS, SASEGT. Between the trimmed V and J ends, which lost 3 bases and 3 bases, there was a span of 15 bases. This CDR3 has 15 residues. The CDR3, as DNA: TGTGCCAGCAGTGACGACAGGTGGGGGCTCTACGAGCAGTACGTC. It is translated as CASSDDRWGLYEQYV.

The V call is TRBV27, the J call TRBJ1-2, with 8 positions matching TRBD1. The ends lost 3 bases at V and 2 bases at J; junction bases unmatched: 11. This CDR3 region has 17 residues. Germline V gene sequence: CDR1 MNHEY, CDR2 SMNVEV (reference sequence). The CDR3 loop is CASSFRDRGIINYGYTF. CDR3 nucleotides: TGTGCCAGCAGTTTCCGAGACAGGGGTATTATAAACTATGGCTACACCTTC.

This clone was counted only a few times. V gene TRBV30 combines with J gene TRBJ2-7; 7 bases map to TRBD1. Looked up from germline, CDR1 is GTSNPN and CDR2 is SVGIG (reference sequence). The CDR3 runs to 13 residues. With V trimmed by 1 base and J by 8 bases, 8 bases remained unmatched. In DNA, the CDR3 is TGTGCCTGGAGTGCGGACAGGCCTAGTCAGCAGTACGTC. Encoded protein: CAWSADRPSQQYV.

The chain joins TRBV28 to TRBJ1-5, with D maybe TRBD1 (5 bases). Trimming left V 2 bases short and J 6 bases short, with 5 bases between. Per germline, CDR1 MDHEN and CDR2 SYDVKM. This CDR3 comprises 12 residues. CDR3 DNA: TGTGCCAGCAGTTTAAGGGGTCAGCCCCAGCATTTT. This encodes CASSLRGQPQHF.

CDR3 DNA sequence: TGTGCCAGTTCCCCGGGACACCTACTCTCTGGGGCCAACGTCCTGACTTTC. Its translation is CASSPGHLLSGANVLTF. This rearrangement joins TRBV19 to TRBJ2-6, with a tentative D call TRBD1 (6 bases). Germline CDR1 and CDR2: LNHDA and SQIVND (reference sequence). The CDR3 is 17 amino acids. Deletions cut 8 bases from V and 0 bases from J, with 17 bases between.

The chain recombines TRBV6-2 or TRBV6-3 with TRBJ2-2; TRBD2 matches at 7 bases. This CDR3 contains 15 residues. Germline CDR1 MNHEY, CDR2 SVGEGT. After removal of 5 bases from V and 1 base from J, the junction contained 4 bases not matched to a gene. CDR3 bases: TGTGCCAGCAGTCCCGGACTAGGGAACACCGGGGAGCTGTTTTTT. It codes for CASSPGLGNTGELFF.

The chain carries TRBV6-2 or TRBV6-3 and TRBJ2-7; D is unclear. With 2 bases removed from V and 4 bases from J, the gap between germline ends came to 6 bases. This CDR3 has 12 residues. The germline V gene encodes CDR1 MNHEY and CDR2 SVGEGT. The DNA of the CDR3 is TGTGCCAGCAGTTACGCCGGTTACGAGCAGTACGTC. Protein: CASSYAGYEQYV.

The V and J genes are TRBV5-4 and TRBJ1-2; possibly TRBD1 for D (5 bases). Germline assignment: CDR1 SGHNT and CDR2 YYREEE (reference sequence). The ends were cut back, 4 bases at V and 3 bases at J, with 16 bases in the middle. This CDR3 has 15 amino acids. This CDR3 reads CASSASLTVDYGYTF. CDR3 in DNA: TGTGCCAGCAGCGCTAGTTTGACAGTCGACTATGGCTACACCTTC.

This sequence joins TRBV7-9 and TRBJ1-2, with TRBD1 as a possible D gene (5 bases). The CDR3 runs to 14 residues. Germline values: CDR1 SEHNR, CDR2 FQNEAQ (reference sequence). With 1 base removed from V and 4 bases from J, the gap between germline ends came to 10 bases. The CDR3 region has the DNA TGTGCCAGCAGCTTAGGGGGGGTTCGCTATGGCTACACCTTC. The encoded protein is CASSLGGVRYGYTF.

This chain joins TRBV6-5 and TRBJ2-5; 12 positions match TRBD2. The CDR3 extends over 14 amino acids. V was pared by 0 bases and J by 9 bases, with 2 bases of the junction left unmatched. Germline V CDR1 and CDR2: MNHEY, SVGAGI. CDR3 bases: TGTGCCAGCAGTTACTCGAGACTAGCGGGGGCCCAGTACTTC. This codes for CASSYSRLAGAQYF.

The rearrangement joins TRBV4-1 to TRBJ2-5; 7 nucleotides match TRBD1. The V and J ends lost 0 bases and 1 base, in that order; junction bases with no gene match: 5. CDR1 and CDR2 from the germline V gene are MGHRA and YSYEKL. The CDR3 loop spans 16 amino acids. The CDR3 DNA reads as TGCGCCAGCAGCCAAGAAAGTGGGACAGCCCAAGAGACCCAGTACTTC. Encoded protein: CASSQESGTAQETQYF.

V gene TRBV2 combines with J gene TRBJ2-3, with 8 bases identical to TRBD2. The ends lost 7 bases at V and 2 bases at J; junction bases unmatched: 11. The CDR3 consists of 16 residues. CDR1 is SNHLY and CDR2 is FYNNEI in the germline V gene. CDR3 in amino acids: CASKFGAGDFTDTQYF. Written as DNA, the CDR3 is TGTGCCAGCAAGTTCGGAGCGGGGGACTTCACAGATACGCAGTATTTT.

This chain joins TRBV4-1 and TRBJ1-1; maybe TRBD1 (5 bases). Deletions cut 1 base from V and 1 base from J, with 16 bases between. CDR1 and CDR2 (germline): MGHRA, YSYEKL. This CDR3 comprises 17 residues. CDR3 sequence: CASSQVGGRFGNTEAFF. The DNA for the CDR3 is TGCGCCAGCAGCCAAGTCGGGGGACGGTTCGGGAACACTGAAGCTTTCTTT.

The chain has TRBV20-1 and TRBJ1-5, with D unresolved. The CDR3 loop spans 14 amino acids. Trimming removed 3 bases at V and 0 bases at J, with 9 bases between. In germline, CDR1 is DFQATT, CDR2 SNEGSKA (reference sequence). CDR3: CSASLHNSNQPQHF. The CDR3 DNA reads TGCAGTGCTAGTCTCCACAATAGCAATCAGCCCCAGCATTTT.

The rearrangement joins TRBV5-6 to TRBJ1-2, with D tentatively TRBD1 (5 bases). Germline assignment: CDR1 SGHDT and CDR2 YYEEEE. V lost 0 bases and J 4 bases, leaving 13 bases between the germline ends. CDR3 length: 15 amino acids. In nucleotides, the CDR3 is TGTGCCAGCAGCTTGGGGGTCAGGCAGGGCTATGGCTACACCTTC. Its translation is CASSLGVRQGYGYTF.

The chain employs TRBV28 and TRBJ1-2, with D possibly matching TRBD1 (6 bases). Germline-derived CDR1 and CDR2 are MDHEN and SYDVKM. CDR3 size: 14 residues. The germline V and J ends were trimmed by 6 bases and 4 bases, with 15 bases remaining between them. The CDR3 loop reads CASRGAAPSYGYTF. For the CDR3, the DNA is TGTGCCAGCAGGGGGGCTGCCCCAAGCTATGGCTACACCTTC.

This clone was counted a single time. The chain employs TRBV19 and TRBJ1-1; no firm D call. Germline values: CDR1 LNHDA, CDR2 SQIVND (reference sequence). The CDR3 totals 13 residues. Trimming took 7 bases from V and 5 from J, leaving 14 bases between them. CDR3 residues: CASIGSGGTEAFF. The CDR3 nucleotides read TGTGCCAGTATAGGGAGCGGCGGGACTGAAGCTTTCTTT.